This T cell receptor beta chain was recovered during a study of shared clonotypes between healthy human individuals. This clone has more than one count but fewer than ten. The table came from immunoSEQ multiplex PCR; TCRdb's copy has only in-frame clones and leaves some out. The sample has over a million clones, more than 65% seen once. This clonotype was obtained from a man younger than 35 in good health. Specimen: memory CD4+ T cells sorted from blood. Subset indicated: CD45RA-negative fraction.

CDR3 region: CASSPREGPSYGYTF. The CDR3 region has the DNA TGCGCCAGCAGCCCAAGAGAGGGACCGAGCTATGGCTACACCTTC. The chain couples TRBV4-3 to TRBJ1-2; maybe TRBD1 (5 bases). The V gene's germline CDR1 is LGHNA and CDR2 YSLEER. The CDR3 is 15 residues long. V lost 4 bases, J lost 4 bases, and 16 bases lay in between.